This is a list of T cell receptor beta chains from one sample in a study of cytomegalovirus exposure and HLA in healthy donors. Here immunoSEQ multiplex PCR was the method, and the copy in TCRdb shows in-frame clones only, minus some. The sample has approximately 190,000 clones, 80% seen once. The sample comprised PBMCs. All receptors derive from a man in his forties in good health and CMV-seropositive. CDR3s include the opening cysteine and the closing phenylalanine or tryptophan. The order of the fields is CDR3 length, clone size, D gene, V gene, J gene, CDR3 DNA, CDR3 protein. A D gene is named only where the DNA matches it firmly. The size entry is marked missing in some rows and otherwise reads once, few, many or a size class.

>15|NA|TRBD1|TRBV7-2|TRBJ2-7
TGTGCCAGCAGCTTAGAGTGGGACAGGAGCTACGAGCAGTACTTC
CASSLEWDRSYEQYF
>14|once|TRBD2|TRBV30|TRBJ2-7
TGTGCCTGGAGGGCCCCAGCGGGGATATACGAGCAGTACTTC
CAWRAPAGIYEQYF
>15|NA|NA|TRBV21-1|TRBJ1-1
TGTGCCAGCATTATAGGACAGGCCGGCCACACTGAAGCTTTCTTT
CASIIGQAGHTEAFF
>13|once|NA|TRBV18|TRBJ2-4
TGTGCCAGCTCACCGGATCCGGGGGACATTCAGTACTTC
CASSPDPGDIQYF
>15|NA|NA|TRBV18|TRBJ1-5
TGTGCCAGCTCGCCCGGACAGCCGGGGTTTCAGCCCCAGCATTTT
CASSPGQPGFQPQHF
>14|NA|TRBD1|TRBV30|TRBJ1-5
TGTGCCTGGGCTCGGGACAGCGGTAATCAGCCCCAGCATTTT
CAWARDSGNQPQHF
>16|NA|TRBD1|TRBV5-4|TRBJ1-1
TGTGCCAGCAGCTTGGGGGGTGGACAGGTCTACACTGAAGCTTTCTTT
CASSLGGGQVYTEAFF
>12|NA|NA|TRBV5-4|TRBJ2-7
TGTGCCAGCAGCCTCCAGGGATACGAGCAGTACTTC
CASSLQGYEQYF
>15|NA|TRBD1|TRBV4-2|TRBJ2-1
TGTGCCAGCAGCCTCCGGGACAGGGGGCCAGGGGAGCAGTTCTTC
CASSLRDRGPGEQFF
>14|NA|TRBD2|TRBV27|TRBJ2-2
TGTGCCACCTTCGACCGGGAGGGGGCCGGGGAGCTGTTTTTT
CATFDREGAGELFF
>12|NA|NA|TRBV19|TRBJ1-1
TGTGCCAGTAATGGACAGAGCACTGAAGCTTTCTTT
CASNGQSTEAFF
>13|few|NA|TRBV6-5|TRBJ2-5
TGTGCCAGCAGCGGCGGGGAGCAAGAGACCCAGTACTTC
CASSGGEQETQYF
>14|NA|NA|TRBV5-1|TRBJ1-2
TGCGCCAGCAGCTTGAAGGGAGATGGGAATGGCTACACCTTC
CASSLKGDGNGYTF
>13|few|NA|TRBV7-9|TRBJ2-3
TGTGCCAGCAGCTTATCTAGTGCAGATACGCAGTATTTT
CASSLSSADTQYF
>17|NA|TRBD2|TRBV10-3|TRBJ2-7
TGTGCCACTTTACCGGGACTAGCGGGGGTCCTCTCCTACGAGCAGTACTTC
CATLPGLAGVLSYEQYF
>14|NA|NA|TRBV7-3|TRBJ2-7
TGTGCCAGCAGCCCAGGGTCCTTGTCCTACGAGCAGTACTTC
CASSPGSLSYEQYF
>13|NA|NA|TRBV6-6|TRBJ1-2
TGTGCCAGCAGCCCATCGGTGAATGAGGGCTACACCTTC
CASSPSVNEGYTF
>15|NA|NA|TRBV9|TRBJ2-7
TGTGCCAGCAGCGCAGACATAACTTTCTCCTACGAGCAGTACTTC
CASSADITFSYEQYF
>17|NA|TRBD2|TRBV4-1|TRBJ2-3
TGCGCCAGCAGCCAAGATCGGGGCGGGGGGGCCCCAGATACGCAGTATTTT
CASSQDRGGGAPDTQYF
>16|NA|NA|TRBV5-1|TRBJ1-6
TGCGCCAGCAGCTTGGATCGGAGGAGATATAATTCACCCCTCCACTTT
CASSLDRRRYNSPLHF
>19|NA|TRBD1|TRBV7-2|TRBJ2-4
TGTGCCAGCGGCGCCCCGGGACAGGGGACCAACCTAGCCAAAAACATTCAGTACTTC
CASGAPGQGTNLAKNIQYF
>15|NA|TRBD1|TRBV28|TRBJ2-7
TGTGCCAGCAGTCCTCACGGACAGGGGGCCCACGAGCAGTACTTC
CASSPHGQGAHEQYF
>14|NA|TRBD1|TRBV5-1|TRBJ2-7
TGCGCCAGCAGCCCGGTCGGACAGGGCTACGAGCAGTACTTC
CASSPVGQGYEQYF
>15|NA|NA|TRBV9|TRBJ2-3
TGTGCCAGCAGCGTAGTGGCGGCGGCCACAGATACGCAGTATTTT
CASSVVAAATDTQYF
>14|NA|NA|TRBV5-1|TRBJ2-7
TGCGCCAGCAGCTACGGGCAACAGGGCTACGAGCAGTACTTC
CASSYGQQGYEQYF
>15|few|NA|TRBV6-6|TRBJ2-5
TGTGCCAGCAGTGCCTCTAGCGTCCGGAAAGAGACCCAGTACTTC
CASSASSVRKETQYF
>14|NA|NA|TRBV27|TRBJ1-1
TGTGCCAGCAGTTTATTGGGGGCAAACACTGAAGCTTTCTTT
CASSLLGANTEAFF
>14|NA|TRBD2|TRBV5-1|TRBJ2-1
TGCGCCAGCAGCTTGGCTGGGGAGGGCTTCGGGCAGTTCTTC
CASSLAGEGFGQFF
>14|NA|NA|TRBV6-5|TRBJ2-7
TGTGCCAGCAGTTACTCTGGTTTAGCCTACGAGCAGTACTTC
CASSYSGLAYEQYF
>17|NA|TRBD1|TRBV7-9|TRBJ1-1
TGTTCCAGCAGCCCGGGGAGAGGTGGACAGGCGAACACTGAAGCTTTCTTT
CSSSPGRGGQANTEAFF
>19|NA|TRBD2|TRBV5-1|TRBJ2-3
TGCGCCAGCAGCTCCGGACTAGCGGGGGGCGTTAGGGCTACAGATACGCAGTATTTT
CASSSGLAGGVRATDTQYF
>16|few|TRBD2|TRBV4-1|TRBJ2-5
TGCGCCAGCAGCCAAGATGAGGCGGGGGGGCTCAAGACCCAGTACTTC
CASSQDEAGGLKTQYF
>14|NA|TRBD2|TRBV27|TRBJ2-1
TGTGCCAGCAGTCGTAGCGGGCGATACAATGAGCAGTTCTTC
CASSRSGRYNEQFF
>14|NA|TRBD1|TRBV9|TRBJ2-7
TGTGCCAGCAGCGTAGATACAGGGGGCTACGAGCAGTACTTC
CASSVDTGGYEQYF
>15|NA|TRBD2|TRBV19|TRBJ2-3
TGTGCCAGTAGTATCCCGGGACTAGCGGGAGATACGCAGTATTTT
CASSIPGLAGDTQYF
>11|NA|NA|TRBV28|TRBJ1-1
TGTGCCAGCACGGTTTTTTCTGAAGCTTTCTTT
CASTVFSEAFF
>16|once|TRBD1|TRBV7-2|TRBJ2-7
TGTGCCAGCAGCGAAGGCGGGACAGGGGCCTCCTACGAGCAGTACTTC
CASSEGGTGASYEQYF
>11|NA|NA|TRBV5-1|TRBJ1-2
TGCGCCAGCAGCTTTGGGGGGGGCTACACCTTC
CASSFGGGYTF